The 16 T cell receptor beta chains below come from one sample, sequenced in a study of blood T cells in healthy people across ages (dated by TCRdb to about 2015). Receptor amplification or capture employed 5' RACE. Sequenced on an Illumina HiSeq 2500. A second PCR of about 6 to 11 cycles was run with a J-beta primer mix and a sample-barcoded 5' primer. The public reads were quality trimmed at Q25 with fastp and then assembled into clones with MiXCR by TCRdb, keeping productive beta chains. Rows are unified per CDR3 protein, each entry keeping the most common DNA and genes. For this sample the table gives some 790,000 distinct CDR3 sequences, of which under 35% were detected only once. Roughly a sixth of the sample belongs to the ten largest clones. Input material: blood. These receptors were taken from a woman aged 80 or older in good health.

The chain links TRBV6-2 or TRBV6-3 to TRBJ2-7, with unresolved D. The V end was cut by 4 bases, the J end by 3 bases, with 10 bases between. This CDR3 is built from 13 residues. The germline gives CDR1 MNHEY, CDR2 SVGEGT. CDR3 bases: TGTGCCAGCAGTTCCACGGAGTTCTACGAGCAGTACTTC. Its translation: CASSSTEFYEQYF.

This clonotype was picked up many times. J is TRBJ2-6 and V is TRBV6-2 or TRBV6-3; D call uncertain. V was trimmed by 2 bases and J by 0 bases, leaving 17 bases between them. The CDR3 is made up of 19 amino acids. Germline V lookup: CDR1 MNHEY, CDR2 SVGEGT. The CDR3 DNA is TGTGCCAGCAGTTACACTATGCAGGACGTCAGCTCTGGGGCCAACGTCCTGACTTTC. Translating gives CASSYTMQDVSSGANVLTF.

The sample holds a few counts of this clonotype. This may stem from a read error, because a much larger clone lies one nucleotide away. The chain is built from TRBV6-2 or TRBV6-3 and TRBJ2-5, with D uncertain. Germline assignment: CDR1 MNHEY and CDR2 SVGEGT. Trimming shortened V by 5 bases and J by 11 bases, and 18 bases separated the two germline ends. The CDR3 consists of 13 residues. The CDR3 region is CASSATHYNEQYF. For the CDR3, the DNA is TGTGCCAGCAGTGCCACCCACTACAATGAGCAGTACTTC.

The gene calls are TRBV7-2 and TRBJ2-3; weak D call: TRBD1 (5 bases). The ends were cut back, 0 bases at V and 4 bases at J, with 11 bases in the middle. Germline V gene sequence: CDR1 SGHTA, CDR2 FQGNSA. The CDR3 is 15 amino acids. CDR3 DNA: TGTGCCAGCAGCTTAGCCTGGGGCTTGGCAGATACGCAGTATTTT. This gives the protein CASSLAWGLADTQYF.

This sequence joins TRBV28 and TRBJ2-7, with a weak D call TRBD2 (6 bases). The germline CDR1 and CDR2 sequences are MDHEN and SYDVKM. V shed 10 bases and J shed 3 bases, with 19 bases lying between them. This CDR3 comprises 14 residues. CDR3 nucleotide sequence: TGTGCCACCAAGGACGGAGGGAACCGCTACGAGCAGTACTTC. This translates into CATKDGGNRYEQYF.

Worth noting for this clonotype: One end of the junction is discordant with germline, which a read error may explain. The rearrangement links TRBV7-7 to TRBJ2-3; D may be TRBD2 (6 bases). CDR1 and CDR2 (germline): SSHAT, FNYEAQ (reference sequence). This CDR3 comprises 14 residues. CDR3 DNA sequence: TGTGCCAGCGGCTTAGTTGGGGGGACAGATACGCAGTATTTT. Its protein product is CASGLVGGTDTQYF.

This clonotype was counted many times. This chain joins TRBV9 and TRBJ1-6; perhaps TRBD1 as D (5 bases). The CDR3 is 14 amino acids. Trimming removed 3 bases at V and 6 bases at J, with 10 bases between. CDR1 and CDR2 from the germline V gene are SGDLS and YYNGEE. The CDR3 coding sequence is TGTGCCAGCAGCGCCCGACAGAGTAATTCACCCCTCCACTTT. Its translation: CASSARQSNSPLHF.

This clonotype was detected ten times or more. This chain connects TRBV6-5 to TRBJ2-7; D may be TRBD1 or TRBD2 (5 bases each). With 4 bases removed from V and 7 bases from J, the gap between germline ends came to 11 bases. CDR3 size: 12 residues. Germline lookup yields CDR1 MNHEY and CDR2 SVGAGI. The CDR3 spells CASSSVEGEQYF. CDR3 bases: TGTGCCAGCAGTTCCGTCGAGGGGGAGCAGTACTTC.

With regard to this clonotype: This may come from a read error, since a much larger clone is one base off. The rearrangement joins TRBV12-3 or TRBV12-4 to TRBJ1-1; D is unresolved. The CDR3 sequence is 11 residues long. CDR3 sequence reads: CACSLDLEAFF. The CDR3 DNA reads as TGTGCCTGCAGTCTCGACCTTGAAGCTTTCTTT.

In its sample, this clonotype was seen many times. The chain links TRBV6-2 or TRBV6-3 to TRBJ2-1; the match to TRBD1 covers 9 bases. The CDR3 has 14 residues. CDR1 is MNHEY, CDR2 SVGEGT, per germline. V lost 7 bases to trimming and J lost 7 bases; unmatched junction nucleotides: 8. As DNA, the CDR3 is TGTGCCAGCACAGGGACAGGGCTGTGGAATGAGCAGTTCTTC. Translation gives CASTGTGLWNEQFF.

V and J are TRBV20-1 and TRBJ1-5; 7 positions match TRBD1. CDR1 is DFQATT, CDR2 SNEGSKA, per germline (reference sequence). V shed 3 bases, J shed 2 bases, and the junction held 4 bases outside the gene matches. This CDR3 has 14 residues. CDR3 sequence reads: CSASAGGRNQPQHF. CDR3 nucleotides: TGCAGTGCTAGTGCAGGGGGGCGCAATCAGCCCCAGCATTTT.

This clonotype has a count of ten or more. This chain uses TRBV4-3 with TRBJ2-7; no clear D. Looked up from germline, CDR1 is LGHNA and CDR2 is YSLEER. CDR3 size: 15 residues. V gave up 3 bases and J gave up 3 bases, with 15 bases separating them. The CDR3 DNA follows: TGCGCCAGCAGCCAGGTTACTGGCAAGATCTACGAGCAGTACTTC. Protein sequence: CASSQVTGKIYEQYF.

Concerning this clonotype: A much larger clone sits a single nucleotide away, making a read error possible. This chain uses TRBV6-2 or TRBV6-3 with TRBJ1-1; D possibly corresponds to TRBD1 (5 bases). This CDR3 contains 16 residues. The germline V gene has CDR1 MNHEY and CDR2 SVGEGT. V lost 6 bases to trimming and J lost 7 bases, with 24 bases between them. The CDR3 region has the DNA TGTGCCAGCAGCAATCCTTCGGGGCGAGGGCGTAATGAAGCTTTCTTT. This codes for CASSNPSGRGRNEAFF.

This clonotype appeared a single time. This may come from a read error, since a much larger clone is one base off. The rearrangement joins TRBV3-1 to TRBJ1-2; D gene unclear. Trimming removed 4 bases at V and 4 bases at J, with 13 bases between. CDR1 is LGHDT and CDR2 is YNNKEL in the germline V gene (reference sequence). This CDR3 spans 14 amino acids. The CDR3: CASSPARVRYGYTF. In DNA, the CDR3 is TGTGCCAGCAGCCCAGCAAGGGTCCGCTATGGCTACACCTTC.

This clonotype was seen only a few times. The rearrangement uses TRBV27 and TRBJ2-1; TRBD2 matches 8 bases. The J call may be mistaken, given a closer DNA end match to TRBJ2-7. The length of the CDR3 is 17 residues. Germline V gene lookup returns CDR1 MNHEY and CDR2 SMNVEV (reference sequence). The CDR3 nucleotides are TGTGCCAGCAGTTTCGGCAGCGGGGGTCGCTCCTACAATGAGCAGTACTTC. Translated: CASSFGSGGRSYNEQYF.

This clonotype was counted a few times. A much larger clone lies one base from this, so it may be a read error. The chain employs TRBV6-2 or TRBV6-3 and TRBJ2-7; TRBD2 might be the D (6 bases). CDR3 size: 14 residues. CDR1 and CDR2 (germline): MNHEY, SVGEGT. V lost 6 bases and J 12 bases, leaving 24 bases between the germline ends. CDR3 sequence (DNA): TGTGCCAGCAGCCAGACGGGACTTAAAGAGACCCGGTACTTC. This sequence encodes CASSQTGLKETRYF.